These 9 T cell receptor beta chains were all obtained from the same sample, sequenced in a study of cytomegalovirus exposure and HLA in healthy donors. Clones were sequenced by immunoSEQ multiplex PCR, and TCRdb holds only the in-frame ones, with some missing. The sample includes 130,000 to 150,000 clones, about 90% of them seen just once. The sequenced material came from PBMCs. The receptors come from a woman between 18 and 30 years old in good health and CMV-seropositive.

This rearrangement joins TRBV28 to TRBJ1-5; 7 bases are a match to TRBD1. The germline V gene encodes CDR1 MDHEN and CDR2 SYDVKM. This CDR3 comprises 16 residues. The ends lost 5 bases at V and 2 bases at J; junction bases unmatched: 9. CDR3 region: CASSLQQGMGNQPQHF. CDR3 bases: TGTGCCAGCAGTCTCCAACAGGGGATGGGCAATCAGCCCCAGCATTTT.

Here the CDR3 reads CASSLTSYEQYF. The CDR3 region has the DNA TGTGCCAGCAGCTTAACATCCTACGAGCAGTACTTC. The J gene is TRBJ2-7, the V gene TRBV7-2; D not resolved. CDR1 and CDR2 from the germline V gene are SGHTA and FQGNSA. This CDR3 has 12 amino acids. V was clipped by 2 bases and J by 1 base, with 3 bases between them.

The chain couples TRBV7-2 to TRBJ1-2; TRBD1 is a possible D gene (5 bases). Trimming left V 0 bases short and J 4 bases short, with 12 bases between. CDR3 length equals 15 residues. Germline-derived CDR1 and CDR2 are SGHTA and FQGNSA. The CDR3, as DNA: TGTGCCAGCAGCTTAGCTTTCAGGGTTAGCTATGGCTACACCTTC. Encoded protein: CASSLAFRVSYGYTF.

This chain joins TRBV7-9 and TRBJ2-1; 10 bases line up with TRBD2. The J segment lost 3 bases and the V segment lost 0 bases, leaving 5 bases of the junction unmatched. The CDR3 runs 17 residues. Germline V gene sequence: CDR1 SEHNR, CDR2 FQNEAQ (reference sequence). The CDR3: CASSLASGGAVYNEQFF. The CDR3 nucleotides are TGTGCCAGCAGCTTAGCGAGCGGGGGGGCGGTCTACAATGAGCAGTTCTTC.

The genes are TRBV2 and TRBJ1-3; 8 bases fit TRBD1. With V trimmed by 6 bases and J by 3 bases, 10 bases remained unmatched. The V gene's germline CDR1 is SNHLY and CDR2 FYNNEI. The CDR3 loop spans 16 amino acids. DNA for the CDR3: TGTGCCAGCAGGGGCTTTGGACAGGGAGGTGGAAACACCATATATTTT. Translated, it gives CASRGFGQGGGNTIYF.

The rearrangement links TRBV7-2 to TRBJ2-3, with 8 bases aligning to TRBD1. There are 14 residues in the CDR3. The germline CDR1 and CDR2 sequences are SGHTA and FQGNSA. V trimming: 5 bases; J trimming: 3 bases; junction bases outside the gene matches: 4. In DNA form, the CDR3 reads TGTGCCAGCAGCCCGCGGACAGGGACAGATACGCAGTATTTT. It yields the protein CASSPRTGTDTQYF.

This clone was counted between two and nine times. The chain carries TRBV9 and TRBJ1-6; D remains unclear. CDR1 SGDLS and CDR2 YYNGEE come from the germline V gene. V was shortened by 4 bases and J by 6 bases, with 8 bases between the two germline ends. CDR3 length: 13 amino acids. CDR3 sequence reads: CASSKAGNSPLHF. In nucleotides, the CDR3 is TGTGCCAGCAGCAAAGCGGGTAATTCACCCCTCCACTTT.

V is TRBV6-5 and J is TRBJ2-7; TRBD2 might be the D (6 bases). Trimming shortened V by 0 bases and J by 6 bases, and 18 bases separated the two germline ends. The length of the CDR3 is 16 residues. Per the germline V gene, CDR1 is MNHEY and CDR2 is SVGAGI. The CDR3 coding sequence is TGTGCCAGCAGTTACTCCCTCGGGCAGGGACTCTCCGAGCAGTACTTC. Its protein is CASSYSLGQGLSEQYF.

As for this clone: Other DNA sequences in this specimen translate into the identical CDR3. The chain is built from TRBV5-1 and TRBJ2-5; D remains unclear. Trimming removed 2 bases from V and 5 bases from J, with 7 bases in between. From germline, CDR1 is SGHRS and CDR2 YFSETQ. The CDR3 length is 12 residues. In DNA, the CDR3 is TGCGCCAGCAGCTTAGGAGAGGAGACCCAGTACTTC. As protein: CASSLGEETQYF.